The TCR beta chain described here comes from a study of blood T cell repertoires in COVID-19. Assay: immunoSEQ multiplex PCR; the TCRdb copy retains only in-frame clones and omits some. The data show some 330,000 clones, around 87% seen once. This clone appeared once. The V and J ends lost 5 bases and 5 bases, in that order; junction bases with no gene match: 11. CDR1 SGHNT and CDR2 YENEEA come from the germline V gene. This CDR3 is built from 16 residues. The chain has TRBV11-3 and TRBJ2-3; 9 positions match TRBD1. Sequencing was performed on PBMCs or T cells enriched from blood (not recorded which). The sequence was obtained from a man aged 35-49 years in a cohort exposed to, infected with or recovered from COVID-19 (not recorded which). This CDR3 is CASSARRGQGGDTQYF. CDR3 in DNA: TGTGCCAGCAGCGCCCGTCGGGGACAGGGAGGAGATACGCAGTATTTT.